The rows below give T cell receptor beta chains drawn from one sample of a study of CD8+ T cells in alopecia areata. Repertoires were generated with immunoSEQ multiplex PCR, while TCRdb's copy carries only in-frame clones and drops some. Of approximately 210,000 clones listed, approximately 70% are singletons. The input for sequencing was CD4+ T cells sorted from blood, taken between weeks 43 and 45, from a patient treated with tofacitinib. These receptors all stem from a human donor with alopecia areata. Each CDR3 is given with its conserved first and last residue. D genes are given only for firm matches. Clone size appears in some rows only: once, few, many, or a class for an expanded clone.

D	V	J	length	size	DNA	CDR3
.	TRBV10-3	TRBJ2-3	15	.	TGTGCCATCAGAGAGAGTGGAGGGTTCACAGATACGCAGTATTTT	CAIRESGGFTDTQYF
.	TRBV7-2	TRBJ2-4	14	.	TGTGCCAGCAGCTTAGGGGAAGCCAAAAACATTCAGTACTTC	CASSLGEAKNIQYF
.	TRBV7-2	TRBJ2-6	15	.	TGTGCCAGCAGCCCATTCAGGGGAGAGGCCAACGTCCTGACTTTC	CASSPFRGEANVLTF
.	TRBV5-6	TRBJ1-2	15	.	TGTGCCAGCAGCTCCAGGGGTGAAGGCTGGGGTGGCTACACCTTC	CASSSRGEGWGGYTF
.	TRBV4-1	TRBJ2-3	15	.	TGCGCCAGCAGCCAATTTACAGGGAGCACAGATACGCAGTATTTT	CASSQFTGSTDTQYF
.	TRBV13	TRBJ2-2	13	once	TGTGCCAGCAGCCCGAGCAGAGGCGGGGAGCTGTTTTTT	CASSPSRGGELFF
TRBD1	TRBV4-3	TRBJ1-2	18	once	TGCGCCAGCAGCCAAGAACCGCCGGGACAGGGGGCAGGAAGGGGCTACACCTTC	CASSQEPPGQGAGRGYTF
.	TRBV2	TRBJ2-1	12	.	TGTGCCAGCAGGCCCGGGGTTACTGAGCAGTTCTTC	CASRPGVTEQFF
.	TRBV19	TRBJ1-1	16	once	TGTGCCAGTATCCCGGAGGGCCGGGGCCCGAACACTGAAGCTTTCTTT	CASIPEGRGPNTEAFF
.	TRBV2	TRBJ1-1	15	.	TGTGCCAGCTCCGGCCGCGGACGGACGAACACTGAAGCTTTCTTT	CASSGRGRTNTEAFF
.	TRBV9	TRBJ2-7	13	once	TGTGCCAGCAGCGTTCTTACGGGGAGCGAGCAGTACTTC	CASSVLTGSEQYF
.	TRBV18	TRBJ1-5	15	.	TGTGCCAGCTCACCTTTGGGGGGGGGCAATCAGCCCCAGCATTTT	CASSPLGGGNQPQHF
.	TRBV7-2	TRBJ1-1	13	.	TGTGCCAGCAGCTTTAAAGGTGGGACTGAAGCTTTCTTT	CASSFKGGTEAFF
TRBD1	TRBV11-2	TRBJ1-5	15	.	TGTGCCAGCAGCCGGGACAGGGATAGCAATCAGCCCCAGCATTTT	CASSRDRDSNQPQHF
TRBD2	TRBV15	TRBJ2-3	15	.	TGTGCCACCAGGCGCCAGCGGGGAAGCACAGATACGCAGTATTTT	CATRRQRGSTDTQYF
TRBD1	TRBV11-2	TRBJ2-2	14	few	TGTGCCAGCAGCCAGGGGACAGGCCCTCGGGAGCTGTTTTTT	CASSQGTGPRELFF
.	TRBV25-1	TRBJ2-7	15	.	TGTGCCAGTATCCCCCTGGGGCAGACTTTCTACGAGCAGTACTTC	CASIPLGQTFYEQYF
.	TRBV19	TRBJ1-1	13	many	TGTGCCAGTTCCTTCCAGAAAAACACTGAAGCTTTCTTT	CASSFQKNTEAFF
TRBD1	TRBV2	TRBJ1-2	13	.	TGTGCCAGCCAACCCCTAACAGGGGAAGGCTACACCTTC	CASQPLTGEGYTF
.	TRBV2	TRBJ1-1	15	.	TGTGCCAGCAGTGACCCCCAAGGGGGTAATCTTGAAGCTTTCTTT	CASSDPQGGNLEAFF
.	TRBV30	TRBJ1-2	15	.	TGTGCCTGGAGTAATGCAATGGTTATAAACTATGGCTACACCTTC	CAWSNAMVINYGYTF
.	TRBV27	TRBJ2-5	14	.	TGTGCCAGCAGTTTCGCTCTTAGGGGGGAGACCCAGTACTTC	CASSFALRGETQYF
.	TRBV7-2	TRBJ1-4	14	.	TGTGCCAGCAGCTACCGACGGACTAATGAAAAACTGTTTTTT	CASSYRRTNEKLFF
.	TRBV6-1	TRBJ2-3	14	.	TGTGCCAGCAGTGAAAGGGGGGCGGCAGATACGCAGTATTTT	CASSERGAADTQYF
.	TRBV29-1	TRBJ1-5	13	.	TGCAGCGTCAGTGACAGACGAGATCAGCCCCAGCATTTT	CSVSDRRDQPQHF
.	TRBV30	TRBJ1-1	13	.	TGTGCCTCCCCCCGGACCGCGAACACTGAAGCTTTCTTT	CASPRTANTEAFF
TRBD2	TRBV7-2	TRBJ2-7	16	.	TGTGCCAGCAGCTTATGGTGGGACGGGGGGTCTGGCGAGCAGTACTTC	CASSLWWDGGSGEQYF
.	TRBV25-1	TRBJ1-6	12	once	TGTGCCAGCAGTGAATCGGGGTCACCCCTCCACTTT	CASSESGSPLHF
.	TRBV29-1	TRBJ1-2	12	.	TGCAGCGTTGAAGGAAGGGCCTATGGCTACACCTTC	CSVEGRAYGYTF
.	TRBV15	TRBJ2-1	18	.	TGTGCCACCAGCCGGCATGTTCCCGACGTTCTGGAGTACAATGAGCAGTTCTTC	CATSRHVPDVLEYNEQFF
.	TRBV30	TRBJ1-1	13	once	TGTGCCTGGAGTGGAGCAAAGAACACTGAAGCTTTCTTT	CAWSGAKNTEAFF
.	TRBV15	TRBJ2-1	17	.	TGTGCCACCAGCAGAGATGATCAGGGGAGCCGTCGGAATGAGCAGTTCTTC	CATSRDDQGSRRNEQFF
.	TRBV29-1	TRBJ2-2	15	few	TGCAGCGTTCTGCTCGGCGGGGAAAACACCGGGGAGCTGTTTTTT	CSVLLGGENTGELFF
.	TRBV29-1	TRBJ2-3	12	.	TGCAGCGTTGACGCGGCCACAGATACGCAGTATTTT	CSVDAATDTQYF
.	TRBV27	TRBJ1-2	14	.	TGTGCCAGCAGTTTATCAGGGAGGCGTTATGGCTACACCTTC	CASSLSGRRYGYTF
.	TRBV4-1	TRBJ2-1	15	.	TGCGCCAGCAGCCAGGGCCAGGGGAATTGGAATGAGCAGTTCTTC	CASSQGQGNWNEQFF
.	TRBV6-1	TRBJ1-5	16	.	TGTGCCAGCAGTGCTGTAAGCGGGAACAGCAATCAGCCCCAGCATTTT	CASSAVSGNSNQPQHF
.	TRBV15	TRBJ2-7	12	.	TGTGCCACCAGCAGAGATATCGCCTCTCGGTACTTC	CATSRDIASRYF
TRBD1	TRBV30	TRBJ1-1	17	.	TGTGCCTGGAGTTTACGTTCCGGACAGGGAAGGAACACTGAAGCTTTCTTT	CAWSLRSGQGRNTEAFF
TRBD1	TRBV10-2	TRBJ1-2	13	.	TGCGCCAGCAGTGAGTCGACAGGGGGCGGCTACACCTTC	CASSESTGGGYTF
.	TRBV29-1	TRBJ1-1	12	.	TGCAGCGTTGGTCCGGCTAACACTGAAGCTTTCTTT	CSVGPANTEAFF
.	TRBV15	TRBJ1-4	12	.	TGTGCTTTCGCGACAGTAAATGAAAAACTGTTTTTT	CAFATVNEKLFF
.	TRBV28	TRBJ1-2	14	few	TGTGCCAGCAGGACCCGCACAGGGAACTATGGCTACACCTTC	CASRTRTGNYGYTF
.	TRBV27	TRBJ2-1	11	once	TGTGCCAGCAGTCCCCCGAATGAGCAGTTCTTC	CASSPPNEQFF
.	TRBV29-1	TRBJ2-2	15	few	TGCAGCGTTCAAGGACTCAACTCTAACACCGGGGAGCTGTTTTTT	CSVQGLNSNTGELFF
.	TRBV2	TRBJ1-1	15	.	TGTGCCAGCAGTGAAAGTTGGAGGGTTGTGTCTGAAGCTTTCTTT	CASSESWRVVSEAFF
.	TRBV10-2	TRBJ2-7	13	once	TGCGCCAGCTGGAGTGGGGCTCCCTACGAGCAGTACTTC	CASWSGAPYEQYF
.	TRBV27	TRBJ1-6	13	few	TGTGCCAGTGGGTGGAGGGTGGAATCACCCCTCCACTTT	CASGWRVESPLHF
.	TRBV29-1	TRBJ1-2	13	.	TGCAGCGTTGAAGATTTTAAAAACTATGGCTACACCTTC	CSVEDFKNYGYTF
.	TRBV7-9	TRBJ1-1	12	.	TGTGCCAGCAGTAGTGAGGTCACTGAAGCTTTCTTT	CASSSEVTEAFF